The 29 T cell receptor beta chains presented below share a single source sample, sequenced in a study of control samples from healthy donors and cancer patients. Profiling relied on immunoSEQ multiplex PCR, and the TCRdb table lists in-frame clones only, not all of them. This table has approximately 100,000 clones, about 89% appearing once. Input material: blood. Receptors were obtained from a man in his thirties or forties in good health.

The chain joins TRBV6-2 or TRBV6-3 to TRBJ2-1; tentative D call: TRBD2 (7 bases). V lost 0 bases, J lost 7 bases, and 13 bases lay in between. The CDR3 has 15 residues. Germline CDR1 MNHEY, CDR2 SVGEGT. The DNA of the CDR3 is TGTGCCAGCAGTTACTCGACGCGGGGGCGGAATGAGCAGTTCTTC. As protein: CASSYSTRGRNEQFF.

CDR3 in amino acids: CAWSRGKEQYF. In DNA form, the CDR3 reads TGTGCCTGGAGTCGGGGCAAGGAGCAGTACTTC. The chain is built from TRBV30 and TRBJ2-7; the D gene could be TRBD1 or TRBD2 (5 bases each). Germline CDR1 is GTSNPN and CDR2 is SVGIG (reference sequence). There are 11 residues in the CDR3. V was shortened by 2 bases and J by 7 bases, with 9 bases between the two germline ends.

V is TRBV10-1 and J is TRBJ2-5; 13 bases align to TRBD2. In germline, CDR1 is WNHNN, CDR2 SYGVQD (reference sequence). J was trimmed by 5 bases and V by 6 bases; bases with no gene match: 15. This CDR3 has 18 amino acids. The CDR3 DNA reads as TGCGCCAGCAGAGCCGGGACTAGCGGGACCATTGGGGGGGAGACCCAGTACTTC. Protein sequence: CASRAGTSGTIGGETQYF.

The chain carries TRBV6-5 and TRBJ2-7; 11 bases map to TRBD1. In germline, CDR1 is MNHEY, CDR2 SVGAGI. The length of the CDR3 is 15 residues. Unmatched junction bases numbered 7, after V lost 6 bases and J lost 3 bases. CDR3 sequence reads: CASRQAGQGGYEQYF. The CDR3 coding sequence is TGTGCCAGCAGGCAGGCGGGACAGGGGGGCTACGAGCAGTACTTC.

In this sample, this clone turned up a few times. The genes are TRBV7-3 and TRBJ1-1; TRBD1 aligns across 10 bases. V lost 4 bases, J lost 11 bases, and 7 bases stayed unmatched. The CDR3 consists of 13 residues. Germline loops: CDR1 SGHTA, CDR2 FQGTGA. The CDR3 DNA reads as TGTGCCAGCAGCTACGACAGGGGGCAGGAGGCTTTCTTT. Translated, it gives CASSYDRGQEAFF.

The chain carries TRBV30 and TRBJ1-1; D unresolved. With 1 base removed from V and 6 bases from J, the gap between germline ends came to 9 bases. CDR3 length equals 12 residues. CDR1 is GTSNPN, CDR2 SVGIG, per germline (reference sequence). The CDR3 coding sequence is TGTGCCTGGAGTGCCCGCCCCCCTGAAGCTTTCTTT. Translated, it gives CAWSARPPEAFF.

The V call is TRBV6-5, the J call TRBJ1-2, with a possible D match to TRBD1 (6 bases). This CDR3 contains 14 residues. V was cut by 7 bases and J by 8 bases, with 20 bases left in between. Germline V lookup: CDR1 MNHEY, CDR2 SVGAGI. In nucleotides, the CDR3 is TGTGCCAGCACTACCCCAGGGGACGCGGGGGGCTACACCTTC. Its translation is CASTTPGDAGGYTF.

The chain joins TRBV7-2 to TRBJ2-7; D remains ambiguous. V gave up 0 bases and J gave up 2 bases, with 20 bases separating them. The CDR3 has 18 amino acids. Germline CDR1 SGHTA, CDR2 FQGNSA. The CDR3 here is CASSLALLAGHRTYEQYV. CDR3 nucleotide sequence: TGTGCCAGCAGCTTAGCGCTTTTAGCAGGCCACCGAACCTACGAGCAGTACGTC.

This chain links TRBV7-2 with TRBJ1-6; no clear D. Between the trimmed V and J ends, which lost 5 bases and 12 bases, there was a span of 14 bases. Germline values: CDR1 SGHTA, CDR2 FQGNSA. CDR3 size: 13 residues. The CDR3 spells CASSTDAAQPLHF. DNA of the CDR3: TGTGCCAGCAGCACCGACGCGGCTCAACCCCTCCACTTT.

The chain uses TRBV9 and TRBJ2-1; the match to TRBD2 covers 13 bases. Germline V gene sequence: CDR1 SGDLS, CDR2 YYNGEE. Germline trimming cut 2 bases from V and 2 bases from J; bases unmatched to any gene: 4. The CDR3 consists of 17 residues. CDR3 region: CASSVGTSGDPYNEQFF. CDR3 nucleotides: TGTGCCAGCAGCGTGGGGACTAGCGGGGATCCCTACAATGAGCAGTTCTTC.

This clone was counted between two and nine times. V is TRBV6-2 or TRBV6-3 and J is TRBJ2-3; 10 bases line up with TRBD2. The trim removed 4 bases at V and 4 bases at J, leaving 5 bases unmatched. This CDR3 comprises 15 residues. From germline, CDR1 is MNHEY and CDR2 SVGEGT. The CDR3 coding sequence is TGTGCCAGCAGTTTACTTAGCGGGGGGTCAGATACGCAGTATTTT. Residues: CASSLLSGGSDTQYF.

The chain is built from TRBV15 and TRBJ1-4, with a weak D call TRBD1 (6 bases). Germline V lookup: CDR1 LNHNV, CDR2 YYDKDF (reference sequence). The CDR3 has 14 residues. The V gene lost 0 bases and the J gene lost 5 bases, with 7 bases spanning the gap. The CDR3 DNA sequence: TGTGCCACCAGCAGAGACAGGGGAAATGAAAAACTGTTTTTT. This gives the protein CATSRDRGNEKLFF.

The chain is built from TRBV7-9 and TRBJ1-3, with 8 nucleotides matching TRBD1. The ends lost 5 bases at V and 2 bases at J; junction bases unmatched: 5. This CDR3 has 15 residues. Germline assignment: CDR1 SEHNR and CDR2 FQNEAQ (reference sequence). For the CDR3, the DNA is TGTGCCAGCAGCGACACAGGGGGACCTGGAAACACCATATATTTT. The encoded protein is CASSDTGGPGNTIYF.

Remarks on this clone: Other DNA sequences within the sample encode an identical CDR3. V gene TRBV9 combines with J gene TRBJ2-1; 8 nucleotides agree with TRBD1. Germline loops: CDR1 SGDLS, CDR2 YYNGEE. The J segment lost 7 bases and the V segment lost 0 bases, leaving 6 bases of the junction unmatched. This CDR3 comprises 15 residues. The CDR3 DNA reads TGTGCCAGCAGCGTAGGGCAGGGGGCGGGGAATGAGCAGTTCTTC. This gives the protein CASSVGQGAGNEQFF.

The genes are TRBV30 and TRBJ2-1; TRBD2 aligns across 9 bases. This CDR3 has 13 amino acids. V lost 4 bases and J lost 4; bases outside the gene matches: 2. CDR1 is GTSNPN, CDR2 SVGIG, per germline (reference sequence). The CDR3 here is CAWKAGGYNEQFF. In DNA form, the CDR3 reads TGTGCCTGGAAGGCGGGGGGGTACAATGAGCAGTTCTTC.

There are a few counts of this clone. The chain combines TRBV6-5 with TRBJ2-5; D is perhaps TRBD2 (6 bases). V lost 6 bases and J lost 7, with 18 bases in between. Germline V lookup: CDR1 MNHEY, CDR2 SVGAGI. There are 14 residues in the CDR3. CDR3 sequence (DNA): TGTGCCAGCAGCGGATCATCGGGGGAAAGGACCCAGTACTTC. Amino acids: CASSGSSGERTQYF.

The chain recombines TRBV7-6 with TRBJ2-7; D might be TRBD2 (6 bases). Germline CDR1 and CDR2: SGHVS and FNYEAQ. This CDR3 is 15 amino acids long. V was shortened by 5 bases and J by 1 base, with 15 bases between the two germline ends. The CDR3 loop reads CASSPAGRGSYEQYF. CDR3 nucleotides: TGTGCCAGCAGCCCCGCGGGACGGGGATCCTACGAGCAGTACTTC.

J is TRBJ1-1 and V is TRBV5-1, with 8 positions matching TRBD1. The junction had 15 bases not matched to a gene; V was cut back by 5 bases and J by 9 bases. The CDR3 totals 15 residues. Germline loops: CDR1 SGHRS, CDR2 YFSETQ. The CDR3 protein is CASREGTRTGNQAFF. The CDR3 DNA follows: TGCGCCAGCAGGGAGGGGACAAGGACAGGGAACCAAGCTTTCTTT.

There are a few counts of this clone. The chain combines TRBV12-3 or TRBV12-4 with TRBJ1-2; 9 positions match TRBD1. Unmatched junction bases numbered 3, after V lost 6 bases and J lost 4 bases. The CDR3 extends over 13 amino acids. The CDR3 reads CASSTGGSYGYTF. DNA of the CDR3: TGTGCCAGCAGCACAGGGGGCTCCTATGGCTACACCTTC.

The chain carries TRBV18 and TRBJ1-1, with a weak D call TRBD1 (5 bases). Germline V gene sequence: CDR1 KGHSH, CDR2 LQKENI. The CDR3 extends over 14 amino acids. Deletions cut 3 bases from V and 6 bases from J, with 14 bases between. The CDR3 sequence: CASSPGVRVAEAFF. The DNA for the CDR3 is TGTGCCAGCTCACCGGGGGTCAGGGTTGCTGAAGCTTTCTTT.

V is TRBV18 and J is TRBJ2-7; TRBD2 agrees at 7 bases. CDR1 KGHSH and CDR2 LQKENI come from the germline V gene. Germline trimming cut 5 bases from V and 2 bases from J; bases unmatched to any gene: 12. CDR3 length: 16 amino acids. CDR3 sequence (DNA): TGTGCCAGCTCAGCAATCGCCGGGACTACCGCCTACGAGCAGTACTTC. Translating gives CASSAIAGTTAYEQYF.

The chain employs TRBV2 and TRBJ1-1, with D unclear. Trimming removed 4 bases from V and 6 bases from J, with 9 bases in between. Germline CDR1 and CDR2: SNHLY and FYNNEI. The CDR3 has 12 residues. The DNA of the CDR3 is TGTGCCAGCAGTGTCGCCGAGGCTGAAGCTTTCTTT. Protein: CASSVAEAEAFF.

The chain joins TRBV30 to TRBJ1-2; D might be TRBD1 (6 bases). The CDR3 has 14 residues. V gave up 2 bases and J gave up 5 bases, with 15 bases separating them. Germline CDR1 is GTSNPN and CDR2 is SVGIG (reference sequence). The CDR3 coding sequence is TGTGCCTGGAGTCATGGGGTCAGGGGATATGGCTACACCTTC. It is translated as CAWSHGVRGYGYTF.

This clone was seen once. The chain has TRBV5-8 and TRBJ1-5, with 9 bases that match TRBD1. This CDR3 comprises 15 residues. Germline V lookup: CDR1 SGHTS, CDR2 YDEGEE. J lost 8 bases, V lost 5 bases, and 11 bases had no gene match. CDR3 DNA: TGTGCCAGCAGGGAGGGACAGGGTCATTTTGAGCCCCAGCATTTT. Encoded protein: CASREGQGHFEPQHF.

DNA of the CDR3: TGTGCCACTCTAGACAGGCGTTACACCGGGGAGCTGTTTTTT. Protein: CATLDRRYTGELFF. This chain connects TRBV11-2 to TRBJ2-2, with D maybe TRBD1 (6 bases). The V and J ends lost 10 bases and 3 bases respectively, with 15 bases between them. Germline-derived CDR1 and CDR2 are SGHAT and FQNNGV. The CDR3 has 14 residues.

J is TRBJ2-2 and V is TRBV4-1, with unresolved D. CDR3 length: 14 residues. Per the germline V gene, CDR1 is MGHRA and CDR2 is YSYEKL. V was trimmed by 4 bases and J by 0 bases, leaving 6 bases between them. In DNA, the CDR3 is TGCGCCAGCAGCCTCGGTCCGAACACCGGGGAGCTGTTTTTT. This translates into CASSLGPNTGELFF.

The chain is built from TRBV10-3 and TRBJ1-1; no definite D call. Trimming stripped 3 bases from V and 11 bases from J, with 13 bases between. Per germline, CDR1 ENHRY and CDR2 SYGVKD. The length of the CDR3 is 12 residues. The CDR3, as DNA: TGTGCCATCAGTGACCCGGGTGTGGTTGCTTTCTTT. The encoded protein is CAISDPGVVAFF.

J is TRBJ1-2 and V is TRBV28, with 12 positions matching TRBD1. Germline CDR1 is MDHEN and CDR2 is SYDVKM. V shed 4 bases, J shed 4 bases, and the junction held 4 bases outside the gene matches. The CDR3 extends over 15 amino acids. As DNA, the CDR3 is TGTGCCAGCAGTTCGGGACAGGGGGCGATCTATGGCTACACCTTC. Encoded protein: CASSSGQGAIYGYTF.

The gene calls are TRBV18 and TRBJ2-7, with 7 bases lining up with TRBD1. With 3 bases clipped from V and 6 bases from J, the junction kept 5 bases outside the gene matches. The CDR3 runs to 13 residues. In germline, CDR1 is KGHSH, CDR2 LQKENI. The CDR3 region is CASSPDRVGEQYF. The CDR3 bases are TGTGCCAGCTCACCTGACAGGGTGGGCGAGCAGTACTTC.